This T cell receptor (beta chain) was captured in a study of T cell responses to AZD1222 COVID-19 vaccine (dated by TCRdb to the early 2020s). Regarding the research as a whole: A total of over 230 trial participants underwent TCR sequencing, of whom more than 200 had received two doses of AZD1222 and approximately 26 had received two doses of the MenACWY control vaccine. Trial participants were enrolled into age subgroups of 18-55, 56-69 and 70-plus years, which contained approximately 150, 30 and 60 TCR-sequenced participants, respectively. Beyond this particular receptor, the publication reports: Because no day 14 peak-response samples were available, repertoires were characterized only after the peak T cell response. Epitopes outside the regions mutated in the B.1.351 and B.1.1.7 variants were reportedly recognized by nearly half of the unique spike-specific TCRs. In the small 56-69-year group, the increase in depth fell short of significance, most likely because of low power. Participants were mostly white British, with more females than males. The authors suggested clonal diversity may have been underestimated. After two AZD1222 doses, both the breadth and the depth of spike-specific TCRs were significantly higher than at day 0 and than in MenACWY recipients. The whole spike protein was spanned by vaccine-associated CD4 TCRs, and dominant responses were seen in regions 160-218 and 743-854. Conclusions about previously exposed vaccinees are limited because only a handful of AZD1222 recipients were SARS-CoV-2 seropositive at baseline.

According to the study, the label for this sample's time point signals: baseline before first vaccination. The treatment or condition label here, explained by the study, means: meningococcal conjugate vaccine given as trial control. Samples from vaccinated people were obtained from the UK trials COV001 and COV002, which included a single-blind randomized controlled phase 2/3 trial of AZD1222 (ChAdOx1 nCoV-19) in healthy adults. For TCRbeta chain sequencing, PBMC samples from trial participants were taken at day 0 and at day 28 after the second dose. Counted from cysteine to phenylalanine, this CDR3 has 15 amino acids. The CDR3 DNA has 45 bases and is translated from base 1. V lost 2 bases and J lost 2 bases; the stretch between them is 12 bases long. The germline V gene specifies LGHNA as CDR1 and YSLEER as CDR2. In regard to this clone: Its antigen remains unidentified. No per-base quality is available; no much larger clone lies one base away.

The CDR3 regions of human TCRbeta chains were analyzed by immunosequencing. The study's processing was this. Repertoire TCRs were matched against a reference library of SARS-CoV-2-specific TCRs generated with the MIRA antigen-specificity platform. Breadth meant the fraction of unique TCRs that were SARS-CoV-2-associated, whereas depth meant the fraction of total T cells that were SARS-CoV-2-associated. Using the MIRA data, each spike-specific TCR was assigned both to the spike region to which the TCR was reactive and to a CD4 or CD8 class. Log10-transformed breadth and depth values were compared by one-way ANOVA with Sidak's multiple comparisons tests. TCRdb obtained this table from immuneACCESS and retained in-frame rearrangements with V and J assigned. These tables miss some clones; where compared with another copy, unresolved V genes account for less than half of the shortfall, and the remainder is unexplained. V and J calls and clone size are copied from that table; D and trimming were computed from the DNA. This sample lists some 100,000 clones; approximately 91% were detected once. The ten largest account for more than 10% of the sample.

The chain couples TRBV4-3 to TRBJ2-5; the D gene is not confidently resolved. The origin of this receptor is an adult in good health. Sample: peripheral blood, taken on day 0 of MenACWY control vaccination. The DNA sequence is TGCGCCAGCAGCCAAATTACCGGGCAACAAGAGACCCAGTACTTC. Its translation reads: CASSQITGQQETQYF.